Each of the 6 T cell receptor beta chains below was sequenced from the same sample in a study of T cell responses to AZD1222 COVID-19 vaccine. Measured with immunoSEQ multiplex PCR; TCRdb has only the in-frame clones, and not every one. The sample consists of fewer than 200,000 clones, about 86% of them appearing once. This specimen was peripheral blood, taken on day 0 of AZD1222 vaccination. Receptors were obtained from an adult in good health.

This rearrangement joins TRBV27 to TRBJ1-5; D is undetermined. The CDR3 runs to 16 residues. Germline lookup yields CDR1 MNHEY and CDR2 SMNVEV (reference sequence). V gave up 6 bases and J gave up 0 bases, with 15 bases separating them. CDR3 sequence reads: CASSLSGRNSNQPQHF. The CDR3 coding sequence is TGTGCCAGCAGCCTTTCCGGACGGAATAGCAATCAGCCCCAGCATTTT.

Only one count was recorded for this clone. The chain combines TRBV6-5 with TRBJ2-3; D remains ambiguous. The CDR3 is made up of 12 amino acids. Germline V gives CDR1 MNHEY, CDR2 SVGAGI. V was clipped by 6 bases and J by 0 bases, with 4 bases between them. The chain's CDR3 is CASRVSTDTQYF. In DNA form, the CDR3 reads TGTGCCAGCAGAGTGAGCACAGATACGCAGTATTTT.

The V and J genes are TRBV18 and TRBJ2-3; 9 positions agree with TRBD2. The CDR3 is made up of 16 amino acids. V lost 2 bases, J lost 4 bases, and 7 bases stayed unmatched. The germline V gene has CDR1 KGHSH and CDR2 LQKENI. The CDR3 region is CASSPRSSGNADTQYF. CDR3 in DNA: TGTGCCAGCTCACCAAGGTCTAGCGGGAATGCAGATACGCAGTATTTT.

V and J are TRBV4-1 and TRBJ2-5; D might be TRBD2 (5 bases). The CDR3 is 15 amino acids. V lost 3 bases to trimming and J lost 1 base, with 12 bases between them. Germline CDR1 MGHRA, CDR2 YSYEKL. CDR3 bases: TGCGCCAGCAGCCAGGAGGTCCCGGGCCAAGAGACCCAGTACTTC. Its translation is CASSQEVPGQETQYF.

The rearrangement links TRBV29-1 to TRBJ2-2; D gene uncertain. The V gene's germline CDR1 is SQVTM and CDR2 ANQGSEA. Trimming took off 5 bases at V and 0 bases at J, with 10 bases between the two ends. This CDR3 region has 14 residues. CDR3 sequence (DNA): TGCAGCGTTAGAGACATCCCGAACACCGGGGAGCTGTTTTTT. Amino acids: CSVRDIPNTGELFF.

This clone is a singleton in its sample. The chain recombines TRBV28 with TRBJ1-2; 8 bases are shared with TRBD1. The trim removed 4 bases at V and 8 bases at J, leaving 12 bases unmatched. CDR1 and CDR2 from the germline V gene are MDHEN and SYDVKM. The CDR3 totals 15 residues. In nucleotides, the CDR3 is TGTGCCAGCAGTTACCCCCTAACAGGGGGTATGGGCTACACCTTC. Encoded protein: CASSYPLTGGMGYTF.